Each of the 21 T cell receptor beta chains below was sequenced from the same sample in a study of technical replicates of blood from a handful of donors. Profiling relied on immunoSEQ multiplex PCR, and the TCRdb table lists in-frame clones only, not all of them. The sample comprises tens of thousands of clones, approximately 86% of which are singletons, and roughly 4.9% rests with the top ten. Input material: PBMCs. The receptors originated from a human donor in good health. Some clones in this sample may be carry-over from other donors' samples.

The chain couples TRBV7-2 to TRBJ2-5; D is unclear. V shed 5 bases and J shed 5 bases, with 9 bases lying between them. Germline values: CDR1 SGHTA, CDR2 FQGNSA. The CDR3 has 12 amino acids. CDR3 DNA: TGTGCCAGCAGCGTACCACGGGAGACCCAGTACTTC. Its protein is CASSVPRETQYF.

This chain uses TRBV7-2 with TRBJ2-2; TRBD2 agrees at 13 bases. The CDR3 is 18 residues long. V gave up 0 bases and J gave up 6 bases; unmatched junction bases: 7. Germline loops: CDR1 SGHTA, CDR2 FQGNSA. CDR3 nucleotide sequence: TGTGCCAGCAGCTTAGCGCGGGGACTAGCGGGAAGGGCCGGGGAGCTGTTTTTT. Its translation: CASSLARGLAGRAGELFF.

The CDR3 loop reads CASTSRGTSGSQQFF. In nucleotides, the CDR3 is TGCGCCAGCACTTCAAGGGGGACTAGCGGGAGTCAGCAGTTCTTC. V is TRBV4-1 and J is TRBJ2-1, with 14 positions matching TRBD2. Looked up from germline, CDR1 is MGHRA and CDR2 is YSYEKL. V dropped 7 bases and J dropped 11; count of bases not matched to a gene: 10. The CDR3 is 15 amino acids.

This chain joins TRBV7-3 and TRBJ2-7; TRBD1 matches at 9 bases. Germline V gives CDR1 SGHTA, CDR2 FQGTGA. This CDR3 is 13 amino acids long. Unmatched junction bases numbered 5, after V lost 5 bases and J lost 6 bases. Here the CDR3 DNA reads TGTGCCAGCAGCCGACAACAGGGGGCCGAGCAGTACTTC. Translated, it gives CASSRQQGAEQYF.

CDR3: CASSLGAGVYEQYF. The CDR3 DNA follows: TGTGCCAGCAGCTTAGGAGCGGGGGTCTACGAGCAGTACTTC. The rearrangement joins TRBV11-2 to TRBJ2-5; TRBD2 aligns across 8 bases. The end of the DNA fits TRBJ2-7 better, so the J call may be wrong. Germline-derived CDR1 and CDR2 are SGHAT and FQNNGV. There are 14 residues in the CDR3.

CDR3 DNA sequence: TGTGCCTGGAGAGAACAGGGGTCCCAGCCCCAGCATTTT. Amino acid sequence: CAWREQGSQPQHF. This chain connects TRBV30 to TRBJ1-5; TRBD1 agrees at 7 bases. The germline CDR1 and CDR2 sequences are GTSNPN and SVGIG (reference sequence). There are 13 residues in the CDR3. Trimming cost V 3 bases and J 7 bases; bases outside gene matches: 6.

The J gene is TRBJ2-2, the V gene TRBV7-2; a possible D gene is TRBD2 (5 bases). CDR3 length equals 14 residues. CDR1 is SGHTA, CDR2 FQGNSA, per germline. The V end lost 5 bases, the J end lost 6 bases, and 13 bases lay between the germline ends. The DNA for the CDR3 is TGTGCCAGCAGCCTGGGCCAGAGGGCCGGGGAGCTGTTTTTT. Protein product: CASSLGQRAGELFF.

In DNA form, the CDR3 reads TGCAGCGTTTTATCTAGCGGCTACAATGAGCAGTTCTTC. Translated, it gives CSVLSSGYNEQFF. The V call is TRBV29-1, the J call TRBJ2-1, with 7 bases identical to TRBD2. Germline V gene data show CDR1 as SQVTM and CDR2 as ANQGSEA. This CDR3 contains 13 residues. V was pared by 5 bases and J by 3 bases, with 4 bases of the junction left unmatched.

The table lists this clone with many counts. The chain has TRBV7-8 and TRBJ1-4; D might be TRBD1 (5 bases). With 1 base removed from V and 7 bases from J, the gap between germline ends came to 13 bases. This CDR3 has 15 residues. Per germline, CDR1 SGHVS and CDR2 FQNEAQ. The CDR3 region has the DNA TGTGCCAGCAGCTTAGTCCTGGGGCTGGGTGAAAAACTGTTTTTT. Encoded protein: CASSLVLGLGEKLFF.

This chain uses TRBV4-1 with TRBJ1-1; the match to TRBD1 covers 9 bases. J gave up 1 base and V 6 bases, and 6 bases lay outside the gene matches. Germline CDR1 is MGHRA and CDR2 is YSYEKL. The CDR3 loop spans 15 amino acids. The CDR3 is CASRLGTGWNTEAFF. The CDR3 nucleotides read TGCGCCAGCAGACTCGGGACAGGGTGGAACACTGAAGCTTTCTTT.

In its sample, this clone was seen once. The CDR3 loop is CASGREGSYNEQFF. Here the CDR3 DNA reads TGTGCCAGCGGGAGGGAGGGGTCCTACAATGAGCAGTTCTTC. The chain recombines TRBV2 with TRBJ2-1, with 7 nucleotides matching TRBD2. Trimming at V came to 8 bases and at J to 1 base, leaving 5 bases not matched to a gene. This CDR3 is 14 amino acids long. Germline V gives CDR1 SNHLY, CDR2 FYNNEI.

The chain joins TRBV5-1 to TRBJ2-3; D unclear. The CDR3 runs to 14 residues. Germline-derived CDR1 and CDR2 are SGHRS and YFSETQ. The V and J ends lost 3 bases and 3 bases respectively, with 11 bases between them. CDR3 DNA sequence: TGCGCCAGCAGCTCAAACGCGGAAACAGATACGCAGTATTTT. Translating gives CASSSNAETDTQYF.

The chain recombines TRBV6-1 with TRBJ1-2; TRBD1 agrees at 9 bases. Germline CDR1 is MNHNS and CDR2 is SASEGT. The CDR3 is 14 amino acids. After removal of 4 bases from V and 3 bases from J, the junction contained 3 bases not matched to a gene. CDR3: CASSGTGGDYGYTF. CDR3 nucleotides: TGTGCCAGCAGTGGCACAGGGGGCGACTATGGCTACACCTTC.

This clone was observed a single time. The V and J genes are TRBV5-6 and TRBJ2-1, with 12 bases identical to TRBD1. Germline trimming cut 4 bases from V and 7 bases from J; bases unmatched to any gene: 6. This CDR3 contains 15 residues. The V gene's germline CDR1 is SGHDT and CDR2 YYEEEE. CDR3 sequence (DNA): TGTGCCAGCAGCCGGGGACAGGGGGCGTGGAATGAGCAGTTCTTC. Its protein is CASSRGQGAWNEQFF.

This rearrangement joins TRBV5-4 to TRBJ1-1, with 9 nucleotides matching TRBD1. J was trimmed by 2 bases and V by 5 bases; bases with no gene match: 4. Germline V lookup: CDR1 SGHNT, CDR2 YYREEE (reference sequence). The CDR3 loop spans 14 amino acids. The CDR3 reads CASSRQGVNTEAFF. The DNA for the CDR3 is TGTGCCAGCAGTAGACAGGGGGTTAACACTGAAGCTTTCTTT.

The chain carries TRBV29-1 and TRBJ2-1, with no clear D. Trimming took 7 bases from V and 0 from J, leaving 10 bases between them. This CDR3 has 13 amino acids. Germline loops: CDR1 SQVTM, CDR2 ANQGSEA. The CDR3 reads CSATWSSYNEQFF. The CDR3, as DNA: TGCAGCGCCACCTGGAGCTCCTACAATGAGCAGTTCTTC.

The V gene is TRBV5-6, the J gene TRBJ1-4, with TRBD1 identical over 7 bases. J gave up 3 bases and V 4 bases, and 6 bases lay outside the gene matches. The germline V gene has CDR1 SGHDT and CDR2 YYEEEE. This CDR3 has 15 amino acids. CDR3 in amino acids: CASSQNRGANEKLFF. The DNA of the CDR3 is TGTGCCAGCAGCCAAAACAGGGGAGCTAATGAAAAACTGTTTTTT.

The rearrangement uses TRBV30 and TRBJ1-3; weak D call: TRBD1 (5 bases). This CDR3 is built from 12 residues. Germline CDR1 reads GTSNPN; CDR2 reads SVGIG (reference sequence). Trimming left V 5 bases short and J 2 bases short, with 7 bases between. The DNA of the CDR3 is TGTGCCTGGCAGGGCGCTGGAAACACCATATATTTT. This translates into CAWQGAGNTIYF. The full variable domain, in which reference TRBV30 and TRBJ1-3 provide the parts outside the CDR3, is SQTIHQWPATLVQPVGSPLSLECTVEGTSNPNLYWYRQAAGRGLQLLFYSVGIGQISSEVPQNLSASRPQDRQFILSSKKLLLSDSGFYLCAWQGAGNTIYFGEGSWLTVV.

This clone appeared a few times. The V and J genes are TRBV19 and TRBJ1-1, with 10 bases fitting TRBD1. With V trimmed by 7 bases and J by 5 bases, 7 bases remained unmatched. Germline V CDR1 and CDR2: LNHDA, SQIVND (reference sequence). This CDR3 has 14 amino acids. The CDR3 DNA is TGTGCCAGTATCACGGGACAGGGGTATACTGAAGCTTTCTTT. This sequence encodes CASITGQGYTEAFF.

The V call is TRBV18, the J call TRBJ1-2; a possible D gene is TRBD1 (5 bases). The ends were cut back, 5 bases at V and 8 bases at J, with 9 bases in the middle. Germline V gene lookup returns CDR1 KGHSH and CDR2 LQKENI. The CDR3 spans 11 residues. CDR3: CASSEGEGYTF. DNA for the CDR3: TGTGCCAGCTCAGAAGGGGAAGGCTACACCTTC. The variable domain in full, with the rest retrieved from reference TRBV18 and TRBJ1-2, is NAGVMQNPRHLVRRRGQEARLRCSPMKGHSHVYWYRQLPEEGLKFMVYLQKENIIDESGMPKERFSAEFPKEGPSILRIQQVVRGDSAAYFCASSEGEGYTFGSGTRLTVV.

This chain joins TRBV19 and TRBJ1-4; tentatively, D is TRBD1 (6 bases). V shed 7 bases and J shed 0 bases, with 6 bases lying between them. This CDR3 spans 13 amino acids. Per germline, CDR1 LNHDA and CDR2 SQIVND (reference sequence). This CDR3 is CASKGATNEKLFF. The CDR3 DNA follows: TGTGCCAGTAAGGGGGCAACTAATGAAAAACTGTTTTTT.